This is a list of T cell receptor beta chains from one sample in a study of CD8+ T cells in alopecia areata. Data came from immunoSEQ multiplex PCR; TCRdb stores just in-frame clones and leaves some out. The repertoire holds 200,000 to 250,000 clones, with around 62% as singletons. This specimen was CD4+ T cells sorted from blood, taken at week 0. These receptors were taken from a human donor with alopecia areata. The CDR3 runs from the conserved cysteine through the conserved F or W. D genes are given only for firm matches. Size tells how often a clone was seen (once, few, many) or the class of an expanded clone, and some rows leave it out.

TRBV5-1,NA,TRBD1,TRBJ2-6,TGCGCCAGCAGCTTGGTGGGACAGGCTTCTGGGGCCAACGTCCTGACTTTC,CASSLVGQASGANVLTF
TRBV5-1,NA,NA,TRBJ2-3,TGCGCCAGCAGCTTGGGTGGTAGCACCGGCACAGATACGCAGTATTTT,CASSLGGSTGTDTQYF
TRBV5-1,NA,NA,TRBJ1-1,TGCGCCAGCAGCTTGGATTACCAGGGTGACACTGAAGCTTTCTTT,CASSLDYQGDTEAFF
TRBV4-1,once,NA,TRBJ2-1,TGCGCCAGCAGCCAAGAAGAGATAGTGACCTACAATGAGCAGTTCTTC,CASSQEEIVTYNEQFF
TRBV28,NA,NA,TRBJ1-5,TGTGCCAGCATGGGACACCAAGCAAATCAGCCCCAGCATTTT,CASMGHQANQPQHF
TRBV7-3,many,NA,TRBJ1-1,TGTGCCAGCAGCTTAAGGCAGAACACTGAAGCTTTCTTT,CASSLRQNTEAFF
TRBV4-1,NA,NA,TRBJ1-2,TGCGCCAGCAGCCAACGGGGGGGCCTGAAGAACTATGGCTACACCTTC,CASSQRGGLKNYGYTF
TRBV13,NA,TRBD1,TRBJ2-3,TGTGCCAGCAGCTTAGGACAGGGGACAGATACGCAGTATTTT,CASSLGQGTDTQYF
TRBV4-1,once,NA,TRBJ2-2,TGCGCCAGCAGCCAAGGGGTTCGGGGGCGCACCGGGGAGCTGTTTTTT,CASSQGVRGRTGELFF
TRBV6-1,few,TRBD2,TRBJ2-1,TGTGCCAGCAGTGTCAGGACTAGCTCCCACAATGAGCAGTTCTTC,CASSVRTSSHNEQFF
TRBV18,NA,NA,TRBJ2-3,TGTGCCAGCTCACCCCCTGCGACTCTCACAGATACGCAGTATTTT,CASSPPATLTDTQYF
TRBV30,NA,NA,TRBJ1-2,TGTGCCTGGAGTGTATCCCCCGGAGGCTATGGCTACACCTTC,CAWSVSPGGYGYTF
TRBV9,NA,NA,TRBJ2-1,TGTGCCAGCAGCCGACAGCTTAACAATGAGCAGTTCTTC,CASSRQLNNEQFF
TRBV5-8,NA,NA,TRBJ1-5,TGTGCCAGCAGCTTGAGAGGAGGGACACAGCCCCAGCATTTT,CASSLRGGTQPQHF
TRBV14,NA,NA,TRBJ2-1,TGTGCCAGCAGCCAAGACCGGGAGAATGAGCAGTTCTTC,CASSQDRENEQFF
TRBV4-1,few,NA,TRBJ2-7,TGCGCCAGCAGCCAGACCCCCTGGCCCTCCTACGAGCAGTACTTC,CASSQTPWPSYEQYF
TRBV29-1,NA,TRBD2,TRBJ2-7,TGCAGCTTAACAGCGGGATCGGACGAGCAGTACTTC,CSLTAGSDEQYF
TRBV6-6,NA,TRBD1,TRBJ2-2,TGTGCCAGCAGTTCCGGACAGGGCATCGGCGCCGGGGAGCTGTTTTTT,CASSSGQGIGAGELFF
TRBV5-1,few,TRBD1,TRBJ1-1,TGCGCCAGCAGCCCCAGACAGGGGGTCACTGAAGCTTTCTTT,CASSPRQGVTEAFF
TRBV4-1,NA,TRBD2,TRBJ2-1,TGCGCCAGCAGCCAAAGTAGCGGGAGGAGCTCCTACAATGAGCAGTTCTTC,CASSQSSGRSSYNEQFF
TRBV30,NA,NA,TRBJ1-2,TGTGCCTGGAGTCTGGGGAACTATGGCTACACCTTC,CAWSLGNYGYTF
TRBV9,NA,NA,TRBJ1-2,TGTGCCAGCAGCGTATCCGGGGGAGCTAACTATGGCTACACCTTC,CASSVSGGANYGYTF
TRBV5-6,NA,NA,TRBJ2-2,TGTGCCAGCAGCCTCCTGGACAGGAACACCGGGGAGCTGTTTTTT,CASSLLDRNTGELFF
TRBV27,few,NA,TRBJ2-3,TGTGCCAGCAGTTTAGGGGGGACAGATACGCAGTATTTT,CASSLGGTDTQYF
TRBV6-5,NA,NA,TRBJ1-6,TGTGCCAGCAGCGGGCGCTCCTATAATTCACCCCTCCACTTT,CASSGRSYNSPLHF
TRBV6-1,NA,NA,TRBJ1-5,TGTGCCAGCAAATCATCACTACGCAATCAGCCCCAGCATTTT,CASKSSLRNQPQHF
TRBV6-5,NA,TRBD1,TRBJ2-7,TGTGCCAGCAGTCGGGGGACAGGGGGCAGGTACGAGCAGTACTTC,CASSRGTGGRYEQYF
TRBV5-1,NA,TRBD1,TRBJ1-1,TGCGCCAGCAGACAGGGGGACACTGAAGCTTTCTTT,CASRQGDTEAFF
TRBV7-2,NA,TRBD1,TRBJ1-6,TGTGCCAGCAGCTTAGCGCAGGGGGTAAATTCACCCCTCCACTTT,CASSLAQGVNSPLHF
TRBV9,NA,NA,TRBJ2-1,TGTGCCAGCAGCGTAGCTGTTTACAATGAGCAGTTCTTC,CASSVAVYNEQFF
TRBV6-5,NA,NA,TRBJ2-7,TGTGCCAGCAGTTACTCTCTGCGGTCTGAGTACGAGCAGTACTTC,CASSYSLRSEYEQYF
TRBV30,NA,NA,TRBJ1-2,TGTGCCTGCACCCCCACGGGACAAAGCTACACCTTC,CACTPTGQSYTF
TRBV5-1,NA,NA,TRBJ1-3,TGCGCCAGCAGCTTGGGTAACTCTGGAAACACCATATATTTT,CASSLGNSGNTIYF
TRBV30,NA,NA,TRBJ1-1,TGTGCCTGGAGTGTCTCACAGAACACTGAAGCTTTCTTT,CAWSVSQNTEAFF
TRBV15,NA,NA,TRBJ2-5,TGTGCCACCAGCAGAGTGGGACCTACGGAGACCCAGTACTTC,CATSRVGPTETQYF
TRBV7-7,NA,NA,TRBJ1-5,TGTGCTAGCAGCTCCGGACCCAATCAGCCCCAGCATTTT,CASSSGPNQPQHF
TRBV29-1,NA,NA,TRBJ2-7,TGCAGCGTTCGGGCAGGGAGCTCCTACGAGCAGTACTTC,CSVRAGSSYEQYF